Listed below are T cell receptor beta chains from one sample, sequenced in a study of control samples from healthy donors and cancer patients. Data came from immunoSEQ multiplex PCR; TCRdb stores just in-frame clones and leaves some out. The table has 110,000 or so clones, about 80% seen once. Specimen: blood. All receptors come from a man younger than 30 in good health. Both conserved end residues are part of each CDR3. The D gene is left open where the match is weak. Clone size appears in some rows only: once, few, many, or a class for an expanded clone.

d_call: NA
v_call: TRBV7-9
j_call: TRBJ1-2
clone_size: NA
cdr3_aa: CASSSVALPYGYTF
cdr3_nt: TGTGCCAGCAGCTCCGTGGCGCTGCCATATGGCTACACCTTC

d_call: TRBD1
v_call: TRBV7-9
j_call: TRBJ2-2
clone_size: NA
cdr3_aa: CASSFLGQGIGELFF
cdr3_nt: TGTGCCAGCAGCTTCCTGGGACAGGGAATCGGGGAGCTGTTTTTT

d_call: NA
v_call: TRBV27
j_call: TRBJ1-2
clone_size: many
cdr3_aa: CASSLQQGGGYTF
cdr3_nt: TGTGCCAGCAGTTTACAACAGGGTGGAGGCTACACCTTC

d_call: TRBD1
v_call: TRBV28
j_call: TRBJ2-3
clone_size: NA
cdr3_aa: CASTPDRVGGTQYF
cdr3_nt: TGTGCCAGCACCCCGGACAGGGTTGGAGGTACGCAGTATTTT

d_call: TRBD1
v_call: TRBV6-6
j_call: TRBJ1-4
clone_size: NA
cdr3_aa: CASSYSGQAFNEKLFF
cdr3_nt: TGTGCCAGCAGTTACTCGGGACAGGCGTTTAATGAAAAACTGTTTTTT

d_call: NA
v_call: TRBV14
j_call: TRBJ2-4
clone_size: once
cdr3_aa: CASSQGMAHQYF
cdr3_nt: TGTGCCAGCAGCCAAGGAATGGCACATCAGTACTTC

d_call: TRBD2
v_call: TRBV9
j_call: TRBJ2-3
clone_size: NA
cdr3_aa: CASSVAGRGTTDTQYF
cdr3_nt: TGTGCCAGCAGCGTAGCTGGGCGGGGGACCACAGATACGCAGTATTTT

d_call: TRBD1
v_call: TRBV6-2/TRBV6-3
j_call: TRBJ1-5
clone_size: NA
cdr3_aa: CASSYSGAGGQPQHF
cdr3_nt: TGTGCCAGCAGTTACTCTGGGGCAGGGGGTCAGCCCCAGCATTTT

d_call: TRBD1
v_call: TRBV2
j_call: TRBJ1-1
clone_size: NA
cdr3_aa: CASRRTGNMNTEAFF
cdr3_nt: TGTGCCAGCAGAAGGACAGGGAACATGAACACTGAAGCTTTCTTT

d_call: NA
v_call: TRBV3-1/TRBV3-2
j_call: TRBJ2-3
clone_size: NA
cdr3_aa: CASSQSGAGFNTDTQYF
cdr3_nt: TGTGCCAGCAGCCAAAGCGGAGCAGGGTTTAACACAGATACGCAGTATTTT

d_call: NA
v_call: TRBV19
j_call: TRBJ1-1
clone_size: few
cdr3_aa: CASSIETNTEAFF
cdr3_nt: TGTGCCAGTAGTATAGAGACGAACACTGAAGCTTTCTTT

d_call: TRBD1
v_call: TRBV5-4
j_call: TRBJ2-4
clone_size: NA
cdr3_aa: CASSSRRNDRDIQYF
cdr3_nt: TGTGCCAGCAGCTCCAGAAGGAATGACAGGGACATTCAGTACTTC

d_call: NA
v_call: TRBV28
j_call: TRBJ1-4
clone_size: NA
cdr3_aa: CASSFRGTGEKLFF
cdr3_nt: TGTGCCAGCAGTTTCCGGGGGACTGGTGAAAAACTGTTTTTT

d_call: NA
v_call: TRBV3-1/TRBV3-2
j_call: TRBJ2-1
clone_size: once
cdr3_aa: CASSQDRSFGEQFF
cdr3_nt: TGTGCCAGCAGCCAAGATCGTAGCTTTGGTGAGCAGTTCTTC

d_call: TRBD2
v_call: TRBV11-2
j_call: TRBJ2-3
clone_size: NA
cdr3_aa: CASSFPTSGGNTDTQYF
cdr3_nt: TGTGCCAGCAGCTTCCCGACTAGCGGGGGGAACACAGATACGCAGTATTTT

d_call: TRBD1
v_call: TRBV10-3
j_call: TRBJ1-2
clone_size: NA
cdr3_aa: CAISARDRGLNYGYTF
cdr3_nt: TGTGCCATCAGTGCCAGGGACAGGGGTCTTAACTATGGCTACACCTTC

d_call: NA
v_call: TRBV5-1
j_call: TRBJ1-1
clone_size: NA
cdr3_aa: CASSFIRGTEAFF
cdr3_nt: TGCGCCAGCAGTTTCATCCGGGGGACTGAAGCTTTCTTT

d_call: TRBD2
v_call: TRBV18
j_call: TRBJ2-2
clone_size: NA
cdr3_aa: CASSPPSGGPTNTGELFF
cdr3_nt: TGTGCCAGCTCACCCCCTAGCGGGGGGCCTACGAACACCGGGGAGCTGTTTTTT

d_call: NA
v_call: TRBV14
j_call: TRBJ2-1
clone_size: NA
cdr3_aa: CASSQNWGSSYNEQFF
cdr3_nt: TGTGCCAGCAGCCAAAATTGGGGTAGCTCCTACAATGAGCAGTTCTTC

d_call: TRBD2
v_call: TRBV5-4
j_call: TRBJ2-3
clone_size: NA
cdr3_aa: CASSHTRRGGLDTQYF
cdr3_nt: TGTGCCAGCAGCCACACACGGCGGGGGGGGTTGGATACGCAGTATTTT

d_call: NA
v_call: TRBV6-5
j_call: TRBJ1-3
clone_size: many
cdr3_aa: CASSYSFAVGGNTIYF
cdr3_nt: TGTGCCAGCAGTTACTCGTTTGCGGTTGGTGGAAACACCATATATTTT

d_call: TRBD2
v_call: TRBV3-1/TRBV3-2
j_call: TRBJ2-1
clone_size: NA
cdr3_aa: CASSASGGAPYNEQFF
cdr3_nt: TGTGCCAGCAGCGCTAGCGGGGGGGCCCCATACAATGAGCAGTTCTTC

d_call: TRBD1
v_call: TRBV4-1
j_call: TRBJ2-3
clone_size: NA
cdr3_aa: CASSQGAVQGAPMVGTDTQYF
cdr3_nt: TGCGCCAGCAGCCAAGGAGCTGTTCAGGGGGCGCCAATGGTGGGCACAGATACGCAGTATTTT

d_call: NA
v_call: TRBV6-5
j_call: TRBJ1-1
clone_size: NA
cdr3_aa: CASSYDRMMNTEAFF
cdr3_nt: TGTGCCAGCAGTTATGACAGAATGATGAACACTGAAGCTTTCTTT

d_call: NA
v_call: TRBV7-2
j_call: TRBJ2-2
clone_size: NA
cdr3_aa: CASSPRTATNTGELFF
cdr3_nt: TGTGCCAGCAGCCCTCGGACAGCTACGAACACCGGGGAGCTGTTTTTT

d_call: NA
v_call: TRBV4-1
j_call: TRBJ2-2
clone_size: NA
cdr3_aa: CASSPMSRSNTGELFF
cdr3_nt: TGCGCCAGCAGCCCGATGTCAAGGTCGAACACCGGGGAGCTGTTTTTT

d_call: TRBD2
v_call: TRBV5-1
j_call: TRBJ2-1
clone_size: NA
cdr3_aa: CASSPLRTSGGSYNEQFF
cdr3_nt: TGCGCCAGCAGCCCGCTTCGGACTAGCGGGGGATCCTACAATGAGCAGTTCTTC

d_call: NA
v_call: TRBV28
j_call: TRBJ1-5
clone_size: few
cdr3_aa: CASSLSGAYNQPQHF
cdr3_nt: TGTGCCAGCAGTTTGTCAGGGGCCTACAATCAGCCCCAGCATTTT

d_call: NA
v_call: TRBV19
j_call: TRBJ2-7
clone_size: NA
cdr3_aa: CASSPGQVYYEQYF
cdr3_nt: TGTGCCAGTAGTCCGGGACAAGTTTACTACGAGCAGTACTTC

d_call: NA
v_call: TRBV7-8
j_call: TRBJ1-2
clone_size: NA
cdr3_aa: CASSLGGIYGYTF
cdr3_nt: TGTGCCAGCAGCCTAGGGGGGATTTACGGCTACACCTTC

d_call: TRBD1
v_call: TRBV2
j_call: TRBJ2-7
clone_size: NA
cdr3_aa: CASSPDRGQYEQYF
cdr3_nt: TGTGCCAGCAGTCCTGACAGGGGGCAATACGAGCAGTACTTC

d_call: NA
v_call: TRBV21-1
j_call: TRBJ1-2
clone_size: once
cdr3_aa: CASSKWKTLNYGYTF
cdr3_nt: TGTGCCAGCAGCAAATGGAAGACCCTTAACTATGGCTACACCTTC

d_call: TRBD2
v_call: TRBV5-6
j_call: TRBJ2-1
clone_size: NA
cdr3_aa: CASSRTSGYNEQFF
cdr3_nt: TGTGCCAGCAGCCGGACTAGCGGGTACAATGAGCAGTTCTTC

d_call: NA
v_call: TRBV9
j_call: TRBJ2-6
clone_size: few
cdr3_aa: CASSPGMGSGANVLTF
cdr3_nt: TGTGCCAGCAGCCCCGGGATGGGCTCTGGGGCCAACGTCCTGACTTTC

d_call: NA
v_call: TRBV7-9
j_call: TRBJ1-2
clone_size: NA
cdr3_aa: CASSLTHESGLRRGYTF
cdr3_nt: TGTGCCAGCAGCCTAACCCACGAATCAGGATTAAGGCGAGGCTACACCTTC

d_call: NA
v_call: TRBV2
j_call: TRBJ2-3
clone_size: once
cdr3_aa: CASEIGTDTQYF
cdr3_nt: TGTGCCAGCGAAATTGGCACAGATACGCAGTATTTT

d_call: NA
v_call: TRBV30
j_call: TRBJ1-6
clone_size: NA
cdr3_aa: CATGRVSSPLHF
cdr3_nt: TGTGCTACGGGCAGGGTCTCCTCACCCCTCCACTTT

d_call: NA
v_call: TRBV9
j_call: TRBJ2-3
clone_size: NA
cdr3_aa: CASSVGPSDTQYF
cdr3_nt: TGTGCCAGCAGCGTAGGTCCGTCAGATACGCAGTATTTT

d_call: NA
v_call: TRBV6-1
j_call: TRBJ2-3
clone_size: NA
cdr3_aa: CASSEGGGGPSDTQYF
cdr3_nt: TGTGCCAGCAGTGAAGGAGGGGGGGGGCCATCAGATACGCAGTATTTT

d_call: NA
v_call: TRBV7-9
j_call: TRBJ1-4
clone_size: NA
cdr3_aa: CASSLAGGGNEKLFF
cdr3_nt: TGTGCCAGCAGCTTAGCGGGGGGTGGAAATGAAAAACTGTTTTTT

d_call: NA
v_call: TRBV4-1
j_call: TRBJ1-1
clone_size: NA
cdr3_aa: CASSPVGGIETEAFF
cdr3_nt: TGCGCCAGCAGCCCAGTTGGGGGGATAGAAACTGAAGCTTTCTTT

d_call: TRBD2
v_call: TRBV25-1
j_call: TRBJ2-5
clone_size: NA
cdr3_aa: CASSQDGGGKETQYF
cdr3_nt: TGTGCCAGCTCCCAAGACGGGGGAGGGAAAGAGACCCAGTACTTC

d_call: NA
v_call: TRBV28
j_call: TRBJ2-7
clone_size: NA
cdr3_aa: CASNLDLSVGQPTYEQYF
cdr3_nt: TGTGCCAGCAATTTAGATTTGTCGGTCGGACAGCCAACCTACGAGCAGTACTTC

d_call: NA
v_call: TRBV6-2/TRBV6-3
j_call: TRBJ1-1
clone_size: NA
cdr3_aa: CASSSNNLNTEAFF
cdr3_nt: TGTGCCAGCAGCTCGAACAACCTCAACACTGAAGCTTTCTTT

d_call: NA
v_call: TRBV19
j_call: TRBJ1-5
clone_size: few
cdr3_aa: CASSMKLHQPQHF
cdr3_nt: TGTGCCAGTAGTATGAAACTCCATCAGCCCCAGCATTTT

d_call: TRBD1
v_call: TRBV6-5
j_call: TRBJ1-2
clone_size: NA
cdr3_aa: CASSRGKGDRRGYTF
cdr3_nt: TGTGCCAGCAGTCGGGGGAAAGGGGACAGAAGAGGCTACACCTTC

d_call: NA
v_call: TRBV5-6
j_call: TRBJ1-2
clone_size: NA
cdr3_aa: CASSSGFIDGYTF
cdr3_nt: TGTGCCAGCAGTTCAGGGTTCATCGATGGCTACACCTTC

d_call: NA
v_call: TRBV10-3
j_call: TRBJ1-3
clone_size: once
cdr3_aa: CAISGPGGISGNTIYF
cdr3_nt: TGTGCCATCAGTGGCCCGGGGGGAATCTCTGGAAACACCATATATTTT

d_call: NA
v_call: TRBV27
j_call: TRBJ1-5
clone_size: NA
cdr3_aa: CASRGRDSNQPQHF
cdr3_nt: TGTGCCAGCAGGGGGAGGGATAGCAATCAGCCCCAGCATTTT

d_call: TRBD1
v_call: TRBV6-1
j_call: TRBJ1-2
clone_size: few
cdr3_aa: CASSEGTGGFYGYTF
cdr3_nt: TGTGCCAGCAGTGAAGGGACAGGGGGTTTCTATGGCTACACCTTC

d_call: NA
v_call: TRBV9
j_call: TRBJ2-1
clone_size: NA
cdr3_aa: CASSVDVMTNFYNEQFF
cdr3_nt: TGTGCCAGCAGCGTAGACGTTATGACAAACTTCTACAATGAGCAGTTCTTC

d_call: TRBD1
v_call: TRBV6-5
j_call: TRBJ1-2
clone_size: NA
cdr3_aa: CASSTGQGGYTF
cdr3_nt: TGTGCCAGCAGTACGGGACAGGGGGGCTACACCTTC

d_call: TRBD2
v_call: TRBV19
j_call: TRBJ2-5
clone_size: NA
cdr3_aa: CASRRTSGQETQYF
cdr3_nt: TGTGCCAGTAGACGGACTAGCGGCCAAGAGACCCAGTACTTC

d_call: NA
v_call: TRBV7-2
j_call: TRBJ2-3
clone_size: NA
cdr3_aa: CASIPRGLLGATQYF
cdr3_nt: TGTGCCAGCATCCCCCGGGGACTTTTGGGAGCTACGCAGTATTTT

d_call: TRBD2
v_call: TRBV5-1
j_call: TRBJ2-1
clone_size: NA
cdr3_aa: CASSSLAGGPEQFF
cdr3_nt: TGCGCCAGCAGCTCACTAGCGGGGGGGCCTGAGCAGTTCTTC

d_call: NA
v_call: TRBV6-2/TRBV6-3
j_call: TRBJ1-5
clone_size: NA
cdr3_aa: CASSYFAGDSNQPQHF
cdr3_nt: TGTGCCAGCAGTTACTTCGCGGGGGATAGCAATCAGCCCCAGCATTTT

d_call: NA
v_call: TRBV7-9
j_call: TRBJ2-7
clone_size: NA
cdr3_aa: CASSPKGAYEQYF
cdr3_nt: TGTGCCAGCAGCCCAAAGGGGGCCTACGAGCAGTACTTC

d_call: NA
v_call: TRBV4-3
j_call: TRBJ1-6
clone_size: NA
cdr3_aa: CASSQDRGRVNGNSPLHF
cdr3_nt: TGCGCCAGCAGCCAAGATCGGGGGAGGGTTAATGGTAATTCACCCCTCCACTTT

d_call: NA
v_call: TRBV27
j_call: TRBJ1-2
clone_size: NA
cdr3_aa: CASSLTANYGYTF
cdr3_nt: TGTGCCAGCAGTTTGACAGCTAACTATGGCTACACCTTC

d_call: NA
v_call: TRBV5-1
j_call: TRBJ1-5
clone_size: NA
cdr3_aa: CASSLTDGRNQPQHF
cdr3_nt: TGCGCCAGCAGCCTGACGGACGGACGCAATCAGCCCCAGCATTTT